What follows is one T cell receptor (beta chain) and its context. CDR3 length equals 14 residues. V dropped 7 bases and J dropped 4 bases, with 16 bases sitting between them. Using unique molecular identifiers, the investigators prepared the TCRbeta library. TCRdb re-called the PCR reads through MiXCR, storing one row per CDR3 protein. This sample has about 400,000 distinct CDR3 sequences, with roughly 20% found just once. These data come from a study of T-cell reconstitution after alpha-beta-depleted transplantation in children. Material: PBMCs from the stem cell graft donor, obtained from the stem cell graft. V usage is TRBV12-3 or TRBV12-4 and J usage is TRBJ1-2; possibly TRBD1 for D (5 bases). The receptor was derived from a human donor who donated a stem cell graft to a child with acute myeloid leukemia. This CDR3 is CASTTDTGVYGYTF. DNA of the CDR3: TGTGCCAGCACTACGGACACGGGCGTCTATGGCTACACCTTC.